The clone carrying this TCR beta chain was counted at least ten times. No antigen is known for it. The V end lost 1 base, the J end lost 3 bases, and 13 bases lay between the germline ends. From germline, CDR1 is SEHNR and CDR2 FQNEAQ (reference sequence). The CDR3 sequence is 15 residues long. The data originate from a study of response to subunit inactivated influenza vaccine. Study-wide results and limits: After each seasonal influenza vaccination, few new T cells are recruited, the authors suggested.

Using its own MiXCR run on the RT-PCR reads, TCRdb lists one record per CDR3 protein. The sample carries 530,000 or so distinct CDR3 sequences, around 11% recorded once. The clonotype was recovered from a man aged 50 or older who received an inactivated influenza vaccine. The V call is TRBV7-9, the J call TRBJ2-7, with TRBD1 as a possible D gene (7 bases). The input for sequencing was PBMCs from blood, taken on the day of vaccination. Here the CDR3 DNA reads TGTGCCAGCAGCTTAGTGGGCAGGGGGGACTACGAGCAGTACTTC. Residues: CASSLVGRGDYEQYF.